The 21 T cell receptor beta chains in this list originate from one sample, sequenced in a study of blood T cell repertoires in COVID-19. The table came from immunoSEQ multiplex PCR; TCRdb's copy has only in-frame clones and leaves some out. The repertoire holds approximately 150,000 clones, with about 84% as singletons. The sequencing input was peripheral blood. These receptor sequences come from a woman between 45 and 60 years old with acute or convalescent COVID-19.

The rearrangement links TRBV4-1 to TRBJ2-1; 7 bases align to TRBD1. This CDR3 spans 15 amino acids. V was pared by 4 bases and J by 8 bases, with 11 bases of the junction left unmatched. CDR1 MGHRA and CDR2 YSYEKL come from the germline V gene. The CDR3 DNA reads TGCGCCAGCAGCCCGTCCCGGGACAGAGCGGATGAGCAGTTCTTC. It specifies CASSPSRDRADEQFF.

CDR3 in DNA: TGTGCCAGCAGTTACTCCCAGGGGATTGCTGAAGCTTTCTTT. This gives the protein CASSYSQGIAEAFF. J is TRBJ1-1 and V is TRBV6-2 or TRBV6-3, with D maybe TRBD1 (6 bases). Per the germline V gene, CDR1 is MNHEY and CDR2 is SVGEGT. V was trimmed by 0 bases and J by 6 bases, leaving 11 bases between them. CDR3 length: 14 residues.

The chain recombines TRBV4-2 with TRBJ1-2; D is possibly TRBD1 (6 bases). Germline V gene lookup returns CDR1 LGHNA and CDR2 YNFKEQ. V was cut by 0 bases and J by 6 bases, with 11 bases left in between. This CDR3 spans 14 amino acids. The CDR3 here is CASSQDAQGNGYTF. The CDR3 DNA sequence: TGTGCCAGCAGCCAAGATGCGCAGGGGAATGGCTACACCTTC.

This clone was detected once. The chain uses TRBV5-5 and TRBJ1-2; no definite D call. V was shortened by 2 bases and J by 0 bases, with 5 bases between the two germline ends. CDR3 length: 13 amino acids. Germline assignment: CDR1 SGHKS and CDR2 YYEKEE (reference sequence). CDR3 protein: CASSFSPNYGYTF. The DNA of the CDR3 is TGTGCCAGCAGCTTTAGCCCTAACTATGGCTACACCTTC.

In this sample, this clone turned up a few times. The CDR3 reads CASSLVAGMGTDTQYF. CDR3 nucleotides: TGTGCCAGCAGCTTAGTTGCAGGGATGGGCACAGATACGCAGTATTTT. V gene TRBV7-9 combines with J gene TRBJ2-3, with D perhaps matching TRBD1 (5 bases). Germline V gene data show CDR1 as SEHNR and CDR2 as FQNEAQ (reference sequence). The CDR3 consists of 16 residues. Trimming took off 1 base at V and 1 base at J, with 12 bases between the two ends.

This clone showed up just a few times. The J gene is TRBJ2-1, the V gene TRBV6-4; D might be TRBD2 (6 bases). CDR1 and CDR2 (germline): MRHNA, SNTAGT. This CDR3 contains 14 residues. The V end was cut by 8 bases, the J end by 6 bases, with 17 bases between. The CDR3 loop is CASSAPGVTNEQFF. CDR3 DNA sequence: TGTGCCAGCTCAGCCCCGGGGGTTACCAATGAGCAGTTCTTC.

The chain couples TRBV19 to TRBJ2-2; D perhaps matches TRBD2 (7 bases). Germline assignment: CDR1 LNHDA and CDR2 SQIVND (reference sequence). The CDR3 has 14 residues. Trimming pared 7 bases from V and 6 bases from J, leaving 15 bases between. CDR3 sequence: CASNSGGGAGELFF. CDR3 nucleotides: TGTGCCAGTAATTCGGGGGGCGGGGCCGGGGAGCTGTTTTTT.

The genes are TRBV18 and TRBJ1-1, with D perhaps TRBD1 (5 bases). Germline lookup yields CDR1 KGHSH and CDR2 LQKENI. CDR3 length equals 17 residues. The germline V and J ends were trimmed by 1 base and 4 bases, with 19 bases remaining between them. CDR3 sequence: CASSPRPLVRVVTEAFF. DNA of the CDR3: TGTGCCAGCTCACCACGGCCGTTGGTCAGGGTGGTCACTGAAGCTTTCTTT. Supplemented by reference TRBV18 and TRBJ1-1, the full variable domain reads NAGVMQNPRHLVRRRGQEARLRCSPMKGHSHVYWYRQLPEEGLKFMVYLQKENIIDESGMPKERFSAEFPKEGPSILRIQQVVRGDSAAYFCASSPRPLVRVVTEAFFGQGTRLTVV.

This sequence joins TRBV5-5 and TRBJ2-2; a possible D gene is TRBD2 (5 bases). Germline V lookup: CDR1 SGHKS, CDR2 YYEKEE (reference sequence). The CDR3 length is 15 residues. V shed 0 bases and J shed 6 bases, with 12 bases lying between them. The CDR3 reads CASSLGFVGAGELFF. In DNA form, the CDR3 reads TGTGCCAGCAGCTTGGGTTTCGTCGGGGCCGGGGAGCTGTTTTTT.

The chain is built from TRBV4-3 and TRBJ2-3, with D possibly being TRBD1 (5 bases). The CDR3 runs to 15 residues. CDR1 is LGHNA and CDR2 is YSLEER in the germline V gene. V lost 1 base, J lost 0 bases, and 8 bases lay in between. This chain's CDR3 is CASSQGTLSTDTQYF. In DNA, the CDR3 is TGCGCCAGCAGCCAAGGGACACTCAGCACAGATACGCAGTATTTT.

There are a few counts of this clone. V and J are TRBV19 and TRBJ2-5; D is perhaps TRBD1 (6 bases). V lost 5 bases, J lost 7 bases, and 23 bases lay in between. CDR1 and CDR2 (germline): LNHDA, SQIVND (reference sequence). The CDR3 extends over 16 amino acids. The CDR3 sequence is CASSVGAQGLGVTQYF. CDR3 bases: TGTGCCAGTAGTGTAGGGGCACAGGGCCTTGGGGTGACCCAGTACTTC.

DNA of the CDR3: TGTGCCAGCAGTTATTACGGACTAGCGGGGGGCAACTCCTACGAGCAGTACTTC. Protein: CASSYYGLAGGNSYEQYF. The chain combines TRBV6-2 or TRBV6-3 with TRBJ2-7, with 14 positions matching TRBD2. Germline CDR1 and CDR2: MNHEY and SVGEGT. Germline trimming cut 3 bases from V and 0 bases from J; bases unmatched to any gene: 7. CDR3 size: 18 residues.

This clone was seen just once. The CDR3 loop is CASSYGQGALNEQFF. In nucleotides, the CDR3 is TGTGCCAGCAGTTACGGCCAGGGGGCTCTGAATGAGCAGTTCTTC. The chain combines TRBV6-5 with TRBJ2-1; the match to TRBD1 covers 8 bases. V lost 2 bases to trimming and J lost 7 bases; unmatched junction nucleotides: 7. The CDR3 extends over 15 amino acids. The V gene's germline CDR1 is MNHEY and CDR2 SVGAGI.

This chain uses TRBV11-2 with TRBJ2-7, with 9 bases that match TRBD1. Germline CDR1 SGHAT, CDR2 FQNNGV. V dropped 4 bases and J dropped 6; count of bases not matched to a gene: 4. This CDR3 has 13 amino acids. This CDR3 is CASSYTGGSEQYF. DNA for the CDR3: TGTGCCAGCAGCTACACAGGGGGCTCCGAGCAGTACTTC.

CDR3 nucleotide sequence: TGTGCCAGCAGCTTAGCCTACACAGATACGCAGTATTTT. Encoded protein: CASSLAYTDTQYF. V gene TRBV7-2 combines with J gene TRBJ2-3; D gene ambiguous. Germline V lookup: CDR1 SGHTA, CDR2 FQGNSA. The CDR3 length is 13 residues. V was shortened by 0 bases and J by 2 bases, with 3 bases between the two germline ends.

This clone was seen once. This rearrangement joins TRBV3-1 (or the pseudogene TRBV3-2) to TRBJ2-7; TRBD2 matches at 9 bases. CDR3 length: 15 residues. Germline V gene data show CDR1 as LGHDT and CDR2 as YNNKEL (reference sequence). V lost 4 bases, J lost 4 bases, and 8 bases stayed unmatched. This CDR3 reads CASSPGLRGGYEQYF. The CDR3, as DNA: TGTGCCAGCAGCCCCGGTCTGCGGGGGGGGTACGAGCAGTACTTC.

The V and J genes are TRBV24-1 and TRBJ1-2, with 7 bases matching TRBD1. V trimming: 2 bases; J trimming: 5 bases; junction bases outside the gene matches: 7. The CDR3 sequence is 15 residues long. Germline V CDR1 and CDR2: KGHDR, SFDVKD. CDR3 in amino acids: CATSDSGTAGYGYTF. DNA of the CDR3: TGTGCCACCAGTGATTCCGGGACAGCCGGGTATGGCTACACCTTC.

The V call is TRBV4-2, the J call TRBJ1-2, with D possibly being TRBD1 (5 bases). This CDR3 has 15 residues. Trimming took 0 bases from V and 6 from J, leaving 14 bases between them. From germline, CDR1 is LGHNA and CDR2 YNFKEQ. This chain's CDR3 is CASSQDLRGADGYTF. In nucleotides, the CDR3 is TGTGCCAGCAGCCAAGATTTAAGGGGCGCAGATGGCTACACCTTC.

The rearrangement uses TRBV25-1 and TRBJ1-1, with D possibly TRBD1 on 6 matching bases. The germline V gene has CDR1 MGHDK and CDR2 SYGVNS. The CDR3 runs 14 residues. Trimming cost V 1 base and J 1 base, with 7 bases left between them. The CDR3 DNA follows: TGTGCCAGCAGTGAATTGACAGGGAACACTGAAGCTTTCTTT. Its protein is CASSELTGNTEAFF.

The chain uses TRBV18 and TRBJ1-2, with 9 bases lining up with TRBD1. Germline values: CDR1 KGHSH, CDR2 LQKENI. V trimming: 2 bases; J trimming: 2 bases; junction bases outside the gene matches: 9. This CDR3 has 17 amino acids. The CDR3 here is CASSPIMTGTGNYGYTF. The DNA for the CDR3 is TGTGCCAGCTCACCAATTATGACCGGGACAGGGAACTATGGCTACACCTTC.

CDR3 region: CASSPTGTTLGNQPQHF. The CDR3 region has the DNA TGTGCCAGCAGCCCGACCGGGACAACACTTGGCAATCAGCCCCAGCATTTT. The chain joins TRBV7-2 to TRBJ1-5; TRBD1 might be the D (6 bases). This CDR3 has 17 amino acids. Deletions cut 5 bases from V and 2 bases from J, with 19 bases between. Germline V lookup: CDR1 SGHTA, CDR2 FQGNSA.